This entry is about one T cell receptor (beta chain). This entry is derived from a study of cytotoxic CD8 clonotypes in ibrutinib-treated CLL. The data were produced by immunoSEQ multiplex PCR, yet TCRdb's version contains in-frame clones alone and is incomplete. The sample carries 300,000 to 350,000 clones, about 80% recorded once. This specimen consisted of PBMCs, obtained before ibrutinib treatment. This TCR came from a human donor with chronic lymphocytic leukemia.

In nucleotides, the CDR3 is TGTGCCAGCAGCTTAGATATAAGCGGGCCGCAGTATTTT. Encoded protein: CASSLDISGPQYF. The chain employs TRBV11-3 and TRBJ2-3; TRBD2 might be the D (6 bases). This CDR3 has 13 residues. V shed 0 bases and J shed 10 bases, with 11 bases lying between them. Germline V lookup: CDR1 SGHNT, CDR2 YENEEA.